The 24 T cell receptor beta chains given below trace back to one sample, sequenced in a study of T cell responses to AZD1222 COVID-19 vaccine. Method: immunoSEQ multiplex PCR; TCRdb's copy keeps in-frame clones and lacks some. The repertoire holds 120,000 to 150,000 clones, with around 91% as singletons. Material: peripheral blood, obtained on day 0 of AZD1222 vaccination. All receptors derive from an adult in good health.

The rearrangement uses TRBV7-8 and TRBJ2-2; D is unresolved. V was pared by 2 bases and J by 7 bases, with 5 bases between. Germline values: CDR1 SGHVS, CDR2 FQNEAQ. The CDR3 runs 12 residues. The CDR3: CASSLLSGELFF. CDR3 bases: TGTGCCAGCAGCTTACTAAGCGGGGAGCTGTTTTTT.

CDR3 region: CASSLVLVGAGANVLTF. CDR3 nucleotide sequence: TGTGCCAGCAGCTTGGTTTTGGTAGGGGCTGGGGCCAACGTCCTGACTTTC. The chain uses TRBV5-5 and TRBJ2-6; D might be TRBD1 (5 bases). The CDR3 runs 17 residues. With 0 bases removed from V and 2 bases from J, the gap between germline ends came to 12 bases. Germline V lookup: CDR1 SGHKS, CDR2 YYEKEE (reference sequence).

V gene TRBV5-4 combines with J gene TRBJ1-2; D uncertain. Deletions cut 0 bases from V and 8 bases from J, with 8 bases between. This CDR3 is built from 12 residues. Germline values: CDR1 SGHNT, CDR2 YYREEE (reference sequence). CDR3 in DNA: TGTGCCAGCAGCTTGGTAGAGATGGGCTACACCTTC. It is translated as CASSLVEMGYTF.

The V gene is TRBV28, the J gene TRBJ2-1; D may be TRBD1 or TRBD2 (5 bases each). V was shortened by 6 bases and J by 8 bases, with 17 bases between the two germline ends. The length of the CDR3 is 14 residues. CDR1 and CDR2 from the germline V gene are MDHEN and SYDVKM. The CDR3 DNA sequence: TGTGCCAGCAGCCCCGTTGGGGGTTCCTATGAGCAGTTCTTC. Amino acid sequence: CASSPVGGSYEQFF.

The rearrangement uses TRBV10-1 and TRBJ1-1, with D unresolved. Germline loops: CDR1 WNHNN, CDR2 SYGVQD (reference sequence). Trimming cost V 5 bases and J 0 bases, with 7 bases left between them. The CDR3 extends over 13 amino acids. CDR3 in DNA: TGCGCCAGCAGTAGGACCATGAACACTGAAGCTTTCTTT. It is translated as CASSRTMNTEAFF.

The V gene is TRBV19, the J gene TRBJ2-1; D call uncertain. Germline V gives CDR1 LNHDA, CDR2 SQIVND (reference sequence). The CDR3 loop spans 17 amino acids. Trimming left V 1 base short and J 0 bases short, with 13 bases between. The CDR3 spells CASSIGDHSGSYNEQFF. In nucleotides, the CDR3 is TGTGCCAGTAGTATAGGTGACCACTCAGGCTCCTACAATGAGCAGTTCTTC.

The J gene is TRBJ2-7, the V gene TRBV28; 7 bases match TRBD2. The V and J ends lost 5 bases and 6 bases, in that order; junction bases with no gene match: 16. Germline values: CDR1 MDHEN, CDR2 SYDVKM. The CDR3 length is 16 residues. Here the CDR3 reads CASSPSGWEGLVEQYF. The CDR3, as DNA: TGTGCCAGCAGTCCTTCCGGGTGGGAGGGCCTCGTCGAGCAGTACTTC.

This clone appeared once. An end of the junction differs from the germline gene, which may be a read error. The CDR3 coding sequence is TGTGCCAGCAGTTTAGCCCGAGGCCACGGAAACACCATATATTTT. It translates to CASSLARGHGNTIYF. This sequence joins TRBV11-2 and TRBJ1-3; D not resolved. This CDR3 has 15 amino acids. The germline V gene has CDR1 SGHAT and CDR2 FQNNGV.

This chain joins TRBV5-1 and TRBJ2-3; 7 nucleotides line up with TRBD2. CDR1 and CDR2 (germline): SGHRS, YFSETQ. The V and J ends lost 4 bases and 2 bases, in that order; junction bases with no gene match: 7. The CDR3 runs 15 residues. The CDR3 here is CASSRGDYNTDTQYF. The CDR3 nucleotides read TGCGCCAGCAGCCGGGGGGACTACAACACAGATACGCAGTATTTT.

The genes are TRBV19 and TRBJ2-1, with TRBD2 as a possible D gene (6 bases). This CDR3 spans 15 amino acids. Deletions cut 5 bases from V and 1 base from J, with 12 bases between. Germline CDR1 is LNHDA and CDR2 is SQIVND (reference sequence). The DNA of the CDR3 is TGTGCCAGTAGTCGGGGGACGCCGTCCTACAATGAGCAGTTCTTC. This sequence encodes CASSRGTPSYNEQFF. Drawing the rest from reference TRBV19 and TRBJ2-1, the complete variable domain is DGGITQSPKYLFRKEGQNVTLSCEQNLNHDAMYWYRQDPGQGLRLIYYSQIVNDFQKGDIAEGYSVSREKKESFPLTVTSAQKNPTAFYLCASSRGTPSYNEQFFGPGTRLTVL.

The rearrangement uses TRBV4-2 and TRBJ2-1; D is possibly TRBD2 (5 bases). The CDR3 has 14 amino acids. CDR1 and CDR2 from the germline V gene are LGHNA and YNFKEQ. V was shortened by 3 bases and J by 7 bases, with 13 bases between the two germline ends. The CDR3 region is CASSQRGPWNEQFF. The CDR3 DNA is TGTGCCAGCAGCCAGAGAGGGCCTTGGAATGAGCAGTTCTTC.

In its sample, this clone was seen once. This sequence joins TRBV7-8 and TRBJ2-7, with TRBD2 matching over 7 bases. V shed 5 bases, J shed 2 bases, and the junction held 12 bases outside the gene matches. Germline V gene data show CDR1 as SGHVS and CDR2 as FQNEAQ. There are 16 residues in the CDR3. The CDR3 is CASSPRLATAPYEQYF. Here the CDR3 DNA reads TGTGCCAGCAGCCCCCGACTAGCTACGGCCCCCTACGAGCAGTACTTC.

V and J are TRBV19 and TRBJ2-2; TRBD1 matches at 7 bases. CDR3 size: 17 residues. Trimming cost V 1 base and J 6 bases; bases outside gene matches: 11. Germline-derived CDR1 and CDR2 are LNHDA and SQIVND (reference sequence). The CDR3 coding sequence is TGTGCCAGTAGTATAGGGAGGAGAAGGGGGCTCGCCGGGGAGCTGTTTTTT. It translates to CASSIGRRRGLAGELFF.

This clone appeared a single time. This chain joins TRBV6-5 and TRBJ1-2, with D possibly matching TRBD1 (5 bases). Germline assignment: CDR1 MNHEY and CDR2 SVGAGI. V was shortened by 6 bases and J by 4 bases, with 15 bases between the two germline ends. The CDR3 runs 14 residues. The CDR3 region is CASREFGGPYGYTF. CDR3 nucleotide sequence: TGTGCCAGCAGGGAGTTTGGGGGACCCTATGGCTACACCTTC.

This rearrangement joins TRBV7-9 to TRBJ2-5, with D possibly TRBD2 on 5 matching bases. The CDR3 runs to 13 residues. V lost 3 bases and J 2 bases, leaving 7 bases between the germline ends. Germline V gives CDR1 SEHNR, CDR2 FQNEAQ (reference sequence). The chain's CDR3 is CASSFGVQETQYF. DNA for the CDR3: TGTGCCAGCAGCTTCGGGGTGCAAGAGACCCAGTACTTC.

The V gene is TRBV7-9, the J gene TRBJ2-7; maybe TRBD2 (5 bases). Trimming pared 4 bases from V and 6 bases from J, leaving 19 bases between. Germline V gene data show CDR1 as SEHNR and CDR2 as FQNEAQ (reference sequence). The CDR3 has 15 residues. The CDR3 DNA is TGTGCCAGCAGCTCCTTAGGACGGGGTTCAGGCGAGCAGTACTTC. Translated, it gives CASSSLGRGSGEQYF.

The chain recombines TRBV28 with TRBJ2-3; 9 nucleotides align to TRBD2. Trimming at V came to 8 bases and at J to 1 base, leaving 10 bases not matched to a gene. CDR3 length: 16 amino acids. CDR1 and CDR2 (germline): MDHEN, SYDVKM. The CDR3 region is CASFSRWTSGTDTQYF. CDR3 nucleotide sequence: TGTGCCAGCTTTTCCCGGTGGACTAGCGGCACAGATACGCAGTATTTT.

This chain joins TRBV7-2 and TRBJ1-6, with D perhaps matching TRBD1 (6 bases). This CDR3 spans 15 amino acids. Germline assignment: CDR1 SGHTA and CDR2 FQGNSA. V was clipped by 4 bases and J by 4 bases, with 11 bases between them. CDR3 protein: CASSWRGGYNSPLHF. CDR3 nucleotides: TGTGCCAGCAGCTGGAGGGGGGGATATAATTCACCCCTCCACTTT. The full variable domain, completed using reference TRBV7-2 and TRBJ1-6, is GAGVSQSPSNKVTEKGKDVELRCDPISGHTALYWYRQSLGQGLEFLIYFQGNSAPDKSGLPSDRFSAERTGGSVSTLTIQRTQQEDSAVYLCASSWRGGYNSPLHFGNGTRLTVT.

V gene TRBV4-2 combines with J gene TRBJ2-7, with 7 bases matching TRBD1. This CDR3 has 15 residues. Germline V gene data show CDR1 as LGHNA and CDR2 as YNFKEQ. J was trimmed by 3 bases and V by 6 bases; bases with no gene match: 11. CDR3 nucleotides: TGTGCCAGCAGTTCGCAGGGACAGAGAGACTACGAGCAGTACTTC. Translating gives CASSSQGQRDYEQYF.

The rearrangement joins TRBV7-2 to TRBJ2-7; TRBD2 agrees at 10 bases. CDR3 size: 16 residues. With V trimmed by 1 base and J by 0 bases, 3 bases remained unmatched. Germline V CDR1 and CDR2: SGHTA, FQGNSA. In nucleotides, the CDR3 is TGTGCCAGCAGCTTAGGGGGACTAGCGTCCTCCTACGAGCAGTACTTC. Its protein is CASSLGGLASSYEQYF.

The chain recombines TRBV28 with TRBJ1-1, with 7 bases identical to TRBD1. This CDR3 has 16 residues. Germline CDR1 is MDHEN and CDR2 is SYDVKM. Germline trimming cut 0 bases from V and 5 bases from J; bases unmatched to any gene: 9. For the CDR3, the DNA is TGTGCCAGCAGTTTATGGGGGGAGGGGGCGAAGACTGAAGCTTTCTTT. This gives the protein CASSLWGEGAKTEAFF. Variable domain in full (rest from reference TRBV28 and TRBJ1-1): DVKVTQSSRYLVKRTGEKVFLECVQDMDHENMFWYRQDPGLGLRLIYFSYDVKMKEKGDIPEGYSVSREKKERFSLILESASTNQTSMYLCASSLWGEGAKTEAFFGQGTRLTVV.

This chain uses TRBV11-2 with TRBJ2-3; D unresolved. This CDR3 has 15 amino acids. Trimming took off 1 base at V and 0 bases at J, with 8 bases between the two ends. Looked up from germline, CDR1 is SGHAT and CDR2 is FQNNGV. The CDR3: CASSLVVMSTDTQYF. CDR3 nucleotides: TGTGCCAGCAGCTTAGTAGTTATGAGCACAGATACGCAGTATTTT.

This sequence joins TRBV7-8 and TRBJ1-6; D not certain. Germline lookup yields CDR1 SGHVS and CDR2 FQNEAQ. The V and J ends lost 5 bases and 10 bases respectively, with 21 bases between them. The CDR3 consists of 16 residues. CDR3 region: CASSDVPLAGGSPLHF. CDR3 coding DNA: TGTGCCAGCAGCGACGTGCCTCTGGCTGGTGGATCACCCCTCCACTTT.

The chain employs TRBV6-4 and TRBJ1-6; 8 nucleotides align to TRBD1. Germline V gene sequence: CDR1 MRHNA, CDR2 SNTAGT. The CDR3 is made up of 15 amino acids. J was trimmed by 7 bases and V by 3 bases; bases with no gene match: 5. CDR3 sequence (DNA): TGTGCCAGCAGTGATGGACAGGGTGGGAATTCACCCCTCCACTTT. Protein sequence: CASSDGQGGNSPLHF.